This T cell receptor beta chain was captured by sequencing in a study of cytomegalovirus exposure and HLA in healthy donors. Study conclusions and caveats: Later examination showed HLA-associated TCR beta chains had greater clonal expansion than equally common others.

Researchers ran the PCR with 60 Vbeta and 13 Jbeta primers. Authors' processing steps: Unique TCR beta chains totaled roughly 80 million in a later count, with approximately 10 million of them shared. Assay: immunoSEQ multiplex PCR; the TCRdb copy retains only in-frame clones and omits some. V and J calls and clone size are given by that table; D and trimming were obtained from the DNA. The sample yields 150,000 or so clones, 85% seen once. As regards this clone: The antigen is not known.

CDR1 is LNHDA, CDR2 SQIVND, per germline (reference sequence). CDR3 length equals 14 residues. V shed 9 bases, J shed 6 bases, and the junction held 9 bases outside the gene matches. This chain uses TRBV19 with TRBJ1-2, with 11 positions matching TRBD1. This TCR derives from a woman under 30 in good health and CMV-seronegative. The specimen was PBMCs. The DNA of the CDR3 is TGTGCCAGCGGACAGGGGGCAGGACAGGATGGCTACACCTTC. It yields the protein CASGQGAGQDGYTF.